The source of this T cell receptor beta chain is a study of blood T cell repertoires in COVID-19. Study context: Whether acute or convalescent, the COVID-19 samples came from the United States, Italy and Spain.

Germline V gene sequence: CDR1 SQVTM, CDR2 ANQGSEA. V shed 4 bases and J 6 bases; nucleotides not matched to a gene: 5. CDR3 size: 12 residues. TCRdb's table, derived via immunoSEQ multiplex PCR, lists solely in-frame clones and lacks some. This table has 150,000 to 200,000 clones, 70% to 85% appearing once. The V and J genes are TRBV29-1 and TRBJ2-7; TRBD2 matches 8 bases. This sequence was found in a human donor with acute or convalescent COVID-19. The donor label of this sample is uncertain. Sequencing was performed on peripheral blood. The CDR3 sequence is CSVGAGGGEQYF. CDR3 nucleotide sequence: TGCAGCGTTGGGGCGGGAGGAGGCGAGCAGTACTTC.